The 10 T cell receptor beta chains presented below share a single source sample, sequenced in a study of OX40 agonist ivuxolimab in advanced cancers. Profiling relied on immunoSEQ multiplex PCR, and the TCRdb table lists in-frame clones only, not all of them. This table holds 70,000 to 85,000 clones, 85% to 95% found once. Specimen: CD4+ or CD8+ T cells sorted from blood, collected in a trial of the OX40 agonist ivuxolimab. The receptors here all came from an adult with an advanced solid tumor such as melanoma, head and neck, liver or kidney cancer.

The rearrangement links TRBV4-3 to TRBJ2-7; 7 nucleotides line up with TRBD1. The CDR3 is 16 residues long. Trimming cost V 3 bases and J 0 bases; bases outside gene matches: 8. CDR1 LGHNA and CDR2 YSLEER come from the germline V gene. CDR3 residues: CASSQDRDRHSYEQYF. Here the CDR3 DNA reads TGCGCCAGCAGCCAGGACCGGGACAGACACTCCTACGAGCAGTACTTC.

This sequence joins TRBV29-1 and TRBJ2-7; maybe TRBD2 (6 bases). Germline values: CDR1 SQVTM, CDR2 ANQGSEA. This CDR3 is built from 13 residues. Between the trimmed V and J ends, which lost 6 bases and 2 bases, there was a span of 14 bases. DNA of the CDR3: TGCAGCGTGACTCCGGGAGTTACCTACGAGCAGTACTTC. It yields the protein CSVTPGVTYEQYF.

The rearrangement joins TRBV6-5 to TRBJ2-7; D ambiguous. CDR1 and CDR2 from the germline V gene are MNHEY and SVGAGI. V lost 3 bases and J lost 2, with 14 bases in between. CDR3 length: 15 amino acids. The CDR3: CASSYSQVRAYEQYF. CDR3 DNA sequence: TGTGCCAGCAGTTATAGCCAGGTCCGCGCCTACGAGCAGTACTTC.

The V gene is TRBV9, the J gene TRBJ2-2, with 9 bases aligning to TRBD1. Trimming cost V 3 bases and J 4 bases; bases outside gene matches: 7. This CDR3 has 16 amino acids. CDR1 SGDLS and CDR2 YYNGEE come from the germline V gene. In DNA form, the CDR3 reads TGTGCCAGCAGCGACCCAGGACAGGGGCCCACCGGGGAGCTGTTTTTT. Translated: CASSDPGQGPTGELFF.

V is TRBV6-1 and J is TRBJ1-5, with 8 positions matching TRBD1. V lost 6 bases and J lost 6; bases outside the gene matches: 10. In germline, CDR1 is MNHNS, CDR2 SASEGT. The length of the CDR3 is 15 residues. DNA of the CDR3: TGTGCCAGCAGCCCCCCGTCAGGGGGCCTTCAGCCCCAGCATTTT. Protein sequence: CASSPPSGGLQPQHF.

The chain recombines TRBV11-2 with TRBJ2-5, with TRBD1 matching 8 bases. With V trimmed by 5 bases and J by 1 base, 6 bases remained unmatched. Germline CDR1 SGHAT, CDR2 FQNNGV. The CDR3 has 15 residues. DNA of the CDR3: TGTGCCAGCAGCCTCGGACAGGGCGGCCAAGAGACCCAGTACTTC. Its protein product is CASSLGQGGQETQYF.

The V call is TRBV6-4, the J call TRBJ1-2; TRBD1 matches 7 bases. Trimming at V came to 6 bases and at J to 0 bases, leaving 7 bases not matched to a gene. Germline CDR1 and CDR2: MRHNA and SNTAGT. This CDR3 comprises 15 residues. In DNA, the CDR3 is TGTGCCAGCAGATACCGGGACAGCTCTAACTATGGCTACACCTTC. This encodes CASRYRDSSNYGYTF.

V is TRBV29-1 and J is TRBJ2-3, with D unresolved. The CDR3 contains 10 residues. Trimming took 7 bases from V and 8 from J, leaving 10 bases between them. Germline CDR1 reads SQVTM; CDR2 reads ANQGSEA. CDR3 coding DNA: TGCAGCGCCCAACAAGGTACGCAGTATTTT. It is translated as CSAQQGTQYF.

The gene calls are TRBV9 and TRBJ2-2, with 9 bases lining up with TRBD1. The CDR3 extends over 16 amino acids. Germline V gene lookup returns CDR1 SGDLS and CDR2 YYNGEE. Germline trimming cut 4 bases from V and 2 bases from J; bases unmatched to any gene: 6. The DNA of the CDR3 is TGTGCCAGCAGCCTTTCACAGGGGGCCAACACCGGGGAGCTGTTTTTT. Protein: CASSLSQGANTGELFF.

This clone is medium-sized in the sample. This sample also contains other DNA sequences that code for the same CDR3. The rearrangement joins TRBV7-6 to TRBJ2-7, with TRBD1 identical over 8 bases. Germline trimming cut 2 bases from V and 3 bases from J; bases unmatched to any gene: 9. CDR1 is SGHVS, CDR2 FNYEAQ, per germline. This CDR3 is built from 16 residues. The chain's CDR3 is CASSLIAGGGHYEQYF. The CDR3 DNA sequence: TGTGCCAGCAGCTTAATAGCAGGGGGCGGTCACTACGAGCAGTACTTC.